Shown below are 20 T cell receptor beta chains from a single sample sequenced in a study of blood T cell repertoires in COVID-19. Data came from immunoSEQ multiplex PCR; TCRdb stores just in-frame clones and leaves some out. The sample includes fewer than 250,000 clones, around 84% of them seen just once. Source material: peripheral blood. The receptor source for this set is a man aged 60-69 years with acute or convalescent COVID-19.

The chain couples TRBV12-3 or TRBV12-4 to TRBJ2-7, with 9 bases that match TRBD1. The CDR3 totals 13 residues. V shed 11 bases, J shed 5 bases, and the junction held 10 bases outside the gene matches. This chain's CDR3 is CASSPGQGDEQYF. CDR3 DNA sequence: TGTGCCTCCAGCCCGGGACAGGGTGACGAGCAGTACTTC.

This chain joins TRBV5-1 and TRBJ1-3; 8 bases align to TRBD1. The CDR3 sequence is 14 residues long. The germline V gene encodes CDR1 SGHRS and CDR2 YFSETQ. Unmatched junction bases numbered 3, after V lost 3 bases and J lost 4 bases. The DNA of the CDR3 is TGCGCCAGCAGCTCGACAGGGGCCGGAAACACCATATATTTT. This codes for CASSSTGAGNTIYF.

The chain recombines TRBV7-6 with TRBJ1-2, with 9 bases identical to TRBD1. From germline, CDR1 is SGHVS and CDR2 FNYEAQ. The CDR3 runs 16 residues. The V gene end was trimmed by 0 bases and the J gene end by 4 bases; junction bases not matched to a gene: 6. CDR3 DNA sequence: TGTGCCAGCAGCTTAGCCCTGGACAGGGGCGGCTATGGCTACACCTTC. Its translation: CASSLALDRGGYGYTF.

V gene TRBV11-3 combines with J gene TRBJ2-1; weak D call: TRBD2 (6 bases). V dropped 0 bases and J dropped 10 bases, with 16 bases sitting between them. The germline V gene encodes CDR1 SGHNT and CDR2 YENEEA. CDR3 length equals 15 residues. CDR3: CASSLDGSGMGEQFF. The CDR3 nucleotides are TGTGCCAGCAGCTTAGACGGGAGCGGTATGGGCGAGCAGTTCTTC.

This clone showed up just once. The rearrangement joins TRBV19 to TRBJ2-2; 7 bases agree with TRBD1. V lost 5 bases, J lost 6 bases, and 12 bases stayed unmatched. The CDR3 spans 16 residues. Germline V gene data show CDR1 as LNHDA and CDR2 as SQIVND (reference sequence). For the CDR3, the DNA is TGTGCCAGTAGTCCCACAGGGGTCCTCCCCGCCGGGGAGCTGTTTTTT. Residues: CASSPTGVLPAGELFF.

The rearrangement uses TRBV6-2 or TRBV6-3 and TRBJ1-5; D is unresolved. V lost 4 bases to trimming and J lost 0 bases, with 13 bases between them. The germline CDR1 and CDR2 sequences are MNHEY and SVGEGT. The CDR3 has 16 amino acids. The CDR3 DNA sequence: TGTGCCAGCAGTTCTGCGGCAGCTTATAGCAATCAGCCCCAGCATTTT. As protein: CASSSAAAYSNQPQHF.

This clone was seen only once. This chain uses TRBV18 with TRBJ2-5, with 13 positions matching TRBD2. CDR3 length: 15 residues. The ends lost 6 bases at V and 1 base at J; junction bases unmatched: 2. Germline CDR1 and CDR2: KGHSH and LQKENI. DNA for the CDR3: TGTGCCAGCTCCTGGACTAGCGGGGGCCAAGAGACCCAGTACTTC. This sequence encodes CASSWTSGGQETQYF.

The count of this clone is one. This chain uses TRBV11-2 with TRBJ1-1; tentatively, D is TRBD1 (5 bases). Trimming took 4 bases from V and 7 from J, leaving 13 bases between them. Germline lookup yields CDR1 SGHAT and CDR2 FQNNGV. The CDR3 covers 13 residues. The CDR3 loop reads CASSSPPGGEAFF. Written as DNA, the CDR3 is TGTGCCAGCAGCTCCCCGCCGGGGGGTGAAGCTTTCTTT. Full variable domain (outside the CDR3, taken from reference TRBV11-2 and TRBJ1-1): EAGVAQSPRYKIIEKRQSVAFWCNPISGHATLYWYQQILGQGPKLLIQFQNNGVVDDSQLPKDRFSAERLKGVDSTLKIQPAKLEDSAVYLCASSSPPGGEAFFGQGTRLTVV.

With respect to this clone: The identical CDR3 is also encoded by other nucleotide sequences in the sample. The genes are TRBV19 and TRBJ2-2; 7 bases are a match to TRBD1. Unmatched junction bases numbered 2, after V lost 3 bases and J lost 1 base. The CDR3 covers 15 residues. CDR1 LNHDA and CDR2 SQIVND come from the germline V gene (reference sequence). DNA for the CDR3: TGTGCCAGTAGTATTAGACAGGGGAACACCGGGGAGCTGTTTTTT. It encodes CASSIRQGNTGELFF.

The gene calls are TRBV28 and TRBJ1-2, with D possibly TRBD1 on 6 matching bases. Trimming stripped 2 bases from V and 4 bases from J, with 8 bases between. The CDR3 totals 13 residues. Germline V lookup: CDR1 MDHEN, CDR2 SYDVKM. The CDR3 loop is CASSLRGGYGYTF. CDR3 coding DNA: TGTGCCAGCAGTTTAAGGGGGGGCTATGGCTACACCTTC.

The rearrangement links TRBV5-4 to TRBJ2-5; 7 nucleotides align to TRBD1. The CDR3 runs 13 residues. V gave up 0 bases and J gave up 5 bases; unmatched junction bases: 1. CDR1 is SGHNT and CDR2 is YYREEE in the germline V gene (reference sequence). The CDR3 loop is CASSLGQGETQYF. The CDR3 coding sequence is TGTGCCAGCAGCTTGGGACAGGGTGAGACCCAGTACTTC. The variable domain in full, completed from reference TRBV5-4 and TRBJ2-5, reads ETGVTQSPTHLIKTRGQQVTLRCSSQSGHNTVSWYQQALGQGPQFIFQYYREEENGRGNFPPRFSGLQFPNYSSELNVNALELDDSALYLCASSLGQGETQYFGPGTRLLVL.

The gene calls are TRBV5-1 and TRBJ1-2, with 10 bases fitting TRBD1. The germline CDR1 and CDR2 sequences are SGHRS and YFSETQ. This CDR3 contains 16 residues. The J segment lost 4 bases and the V segment lost 5 bases, leaving 11 bases of the junction unmatched. The CDR3 loop is CASSIRQGALIYGYTF. CDR3 nucleotides: TGCGCCAGCAGTATAAGACAGGGGGCGCTGATCTATGGCTACACCTTC. The entire variable domain, with the rest obtained from reference TRBV5-1 and TRBJ1-2, is as follows: KAGVTQTPRYLIKTRGQQVTLSCSPISGHRSVSWYQQTPGQGLQFLFEYFSETQRNKGNFPGRFSGRQFSNSRSEMNVSTLELGDSALYLCASSIRQGALIYGYTFGSGTRLTVV.

This sequence joins TRBV6-1 and TRBJ2-3; no firm D call. Germline lookup yields CDR1 MNHNS and CDR2 SASEGT. Trimming stripped 3 bases from V and 6 bases from J, with 10 bases between. CDR3 length: 13 residues. The CDR3 nucleotides are TGTGCCAGCAGTGAGGTCCCAACTGATACGCAGTATTTT. Residues: CASSEVPTDTQYF.

The gene calls are TRBV4-1 and TRBJ2-1; D ambiguous. Trimming pared 0 bases from V and 9 bases from J, leaving 9 bases between. The CDR3 sequence is 13 residues long. Germline V lookup: CDR1 MGHRA, CDR2 YSYEKL. DNA of the CDR3: TGCGCCAGCAGCCAAGATCTAATTAGTGAGCAGTTCTTC. Protein product: CASSQDLISEQFF.

The chain combines TRBV14 with TRBJ2-3; no firm D call. The CDR3 contains 16 residues. Per germline, CDR1 SGHDN and CDR2 FVKESK. Trimming removed 0 bases from V and 1 base from J, with 11 bases in between. The CDR3 here is CASSQDARRRTDTQYF. CDR3 coding DNA: TGTGCCAGCAGCCAAGATGCGAGGCGCCGCACAGATACGCAGTATTTT.

In this sample, this clone turned up once. The chain uses TRBV7-2 and TRBJ2-5, with TRBD2 matching 8 bases. CDR1 SGHTA and CDR2 FQGNSA come from the germline V gene. The CDR3 runs 17 residues. The V gene end was trimmed by 1 base and the J gene end by 7 bases; junction bases not matched to a gene: 14. This CDR3 reads CASSLGKAGGPRRTQYF. The CDR3 DNA follows: TGTGCCAGCAGCTTAGGAAAGGCGGGGGGCCCACGTCGGACCCAGTACTTC.

A word on this clone: Since the CDR3 does not end with the conserved phenylalanine or tryptophan, this likely comes from a read error. The DNA is left out, because the CDR3 cannot be placed on it with certainty; the CDR3 is given as TCRdb lists it. The chain has TRBV18 and TRBJ2-7; TRBD1, the table's D call, was not compared with the DNA. Germline assignment: CDR1 KGHSH and CDR2 LQKENI. The CDR3 region is 13 residues in length, termini included. The CDR3 region is CASSPGSGTGHSY.

The rearrangement uses TRBV5-4 and TRBJ2-2; 13 bases fit TRBD2. V was clipped by 3 bases and J by 5 bases; unmatched bases: 7. Germline CDR1 and CDR2: SGHNT and YYREEE (reference sequence). CDR3 length: 17 residues. Here the CDR3 reads CASSSNGLAGETGELFF. In DNA, the CDR3 is TGTGCCAGCAGCTCGAACGGACTAGCGGGGGAGACCGGGGAGCTGTTTTTT.

This clone came up a few times. The chain has TRBV6-4 and TRBJ1-1, with TRBD1 matching 11 bases. Trimming took 5 bases from V and 4 from J; bases not matched to a gene: 6. The CDR3 sequence is 15 residues long. Germline loops: CDR1 MRHNA, CDR2 SNTAGT. The chain's CDR3 is CASSPGGTGGTEAFF. DNA for the CDR3: TGTGCCAGCAGTCCAGGGGGGACAGGGGGCACTGAAGCTTTCTTT.

The chain links TRBV3-1 (or the pseudogene TRBV3-2) to TRBJ2-7, with 12 bases fitting TRBD2. This CDR3 is 16 amino acids long. CDR1 is LGHDT and CDR2 is YNNKEL in the germline V gene (reference sequence). After removal of 4 bases from V and 0 bases from J, the junction contained 4 bases not matched to a gene. CDR3 nucleotide sequence: TGTGCCAGCAGCCGCACTAGCGGGGGGAGCTCCTACGAGCAGTACTTC. Translating gives CASSRTSGGSSYEQYF.